This passage covers 10 T cell receptor beta chains from one sample sequenced in a study of cytomegalovirus exposure and HLA in healthy donors. PCR involved 60 Vbeta and 13 Jbeta primers. Measured with immunoSEQ multiplex PCR; TCRdb has only the in-frame clones, and not every one. The repertoire has 250,000 to 350,000 clones, under 80% of them found once; the top ten carry around 2.3%. Sequenced material: PBMCs. Source of these receptors: a female donor in good health and CMV-seronegative.

The V gene is TRBV14, the J gene TRBJ2-3; D is perhaps TRBD2 (6 bases). CDR3 length: 12 residues. Germline values: CDR1 SGHDN, CDR2 FVKESK. V shed 2 bases and J shed 13 bases, with 13 bases lying between them. This chain's CDR3 is CASSQSGLGKYF. As DNA, the CDR3 is TGTGCCAGCAGCCAATCGGGACTTGGAAAGTATTTT.

This clone was detected only once. CDR3 protein: CASWPSGREYEQYF. CDR3 coding DNA: TGCGCCAGCTGGCCTAGCGGGAGGGAATACGAGCAGTACTTC. The gene calls are TRBV10-2 and TRBJ2-7; 12 nucleotides line up with TRBD2. Germline CDR1 WSHSY, CDR2 SAAADI. The CDR3 totals 14 residues. J gave up 4 bases and V 8 bases, and 6 bases lay outside the gene matches.

The gene calls are TRBV28 and TRBJ2-3; D is unresolved. Germline CDR1 is MDHEN and CDR2 is SYDVKM. The CDR3 totals 16 residues. V was pared by 8 bases and J by 6 bases, with 24 bases between. The CDR3 coding sequence is TGTGCCAGCTCCTCCGCGTCCCCGGGTGTAAACGATACGCAGTATTTT. Translating it yields CASSSASPGVNDTQYF.

CDR3 sequence: CASRLLAGDSYEQYF. The CDR3 DNA reads TGTGCCAGCCGACTACTAGCGGGAGATTCCTACGAGCAGTACTTC. The rearrangement joins TRBV7-9 to TRBJ2-7, with 11 bases that match TRBD2. CDR3 length: 15 residues. The V gene's germline CDR1 is SEHNR and CDR2 FQNEAQ (reference sequence). Losses at the gene ends were 8 bases for V and 1 base for J; bases not matched to a gene: 7.

The genes are TRBV19 and TRBJ1-5; D not certain. Trimming removed 3 bases at V and 3 bases at J, with 12 bases between. The CDR3 is 15 amino acids. The germline V gene encodes CDR1 LNHDA and CDR2 SQIVND (reference sequence). This chain's CDR3 is CASSMAQAPNQPQHF. DNA for the CDR3: TGTGCCAGTAGTATGGCGCAGGCCCCCAATCAGCCCCAGCATTTT.

This chain joins TRBV27 and TRBJ1-2, with 9 positions matching TRBD1. Germline assignment: CDR1 MNHEY and CDR2 SMNVEV (reference sequence). The CDR3 has 13 residues. V gave up 8 bases and J gave up 8 bases; unmatched junction bases: 9. CDR3 loop: CASAPGTGTGYTF. CDR3 DNA sequence: TGTGCCAGCGCCCCCGGGACAGGGACCGGCTACACCTTC.

The V call is TRBV5-6, the J call TRBJ2-7; maybe TRBD2 (7 bases). Trimming removed 0 bases from V and 2 bases from J, with 12 bases in between. This CDR3 has 15 amino acids. Per the germline V gene, CDR1 is SGHDT and CDR2 is YYEEEE. Here the CDR3 DNA reads TGTGCCAGCAGCTTGGGTCCGGGGGGCCCCTACGAGCAGTACTTC. This gives the protein CASSLGPGGPYEQYF.

The chain recombines TRBV6-1 with TRBJ2-1, with D tentatively TRBD1 (5 bases). The CDR3 is 15 residues long. V was clipped by 6 bases and J by 0 bases, with 12 bases between them. Germline-derived CDR1 and CDR2 are MNHNS and SASEGT. The CDR3 sequence is CASRRQGPSYNEQFF. The CDR3 bases are TGTGCCAGCAGGCGCCAGGGTCCCTCCTACAATGAGCAGTTCTTC.

The chain couples TRBV7-9 to TRBJ1-1; 8 bases agree with TRBD1. Germline CDR1 SEHNR, CDR2 FQNEAQ (reference sequence). Trimming took 5 bases from V and 3 from J; bases not matched to a gene: 8. The CDR3 runs to 15 residues. The CDR3 bases are TGTGCCAGCAGCCCCGGACAGGGTATGGACACTGAAGCTTTCTTT. Its translation: CASSPGQGMDTEAFF.

The chain employs TRBV7-2 and TRBJ2-5; no definite D call. V shed 5 bases and J shed 4 bases, with 14 bases lying between them. Germline lookup yields CDR1 SGHTA and CDR2 FQGNSA. The CDR3 covers 14 residues. CDR3 in amino acids: CASSVRALGETQYF. In DNA, the CDR3 is TGTGCCAGCAGCGTGCGAGCGCTGGGAGAGACCCAGTACTTC.